Given below is one T cell receptor (beta chain) in context. This clonotype was detected a few times. Its specific antigen is unknown. No clone much larger than this one lies a single base away; base qualities are absent. The library was prepared using 5' RACE. These reads were obtained on an Illumina HiSeq 2500. A second PCR of roughly 7 to 12 cycles was performed with a sample-barcoded 5' primer and a J-beta primer mix. A template-switch 5' adaptor carrying 12 random nucleotides introduced a unique molecular identifier onto each TCR beta cDNA molecule. At least 2.5 million CDR3-containing paired-end reads were obtained from each sample. First-strand cDNA synthesis was performed from all RNA using the Mint cDNA synthesis kit, with priming by a TRBC-specific oligonucleotide. Following uracil-DNA glycosylase treatment, all cDNA underwent a first 18-cycle PCR with the universal primers M1SS and BC2_uni_R. As for the authors' bioinformatics: Normalization of each sample was performed by random selection of 1 million high-quality reads, each carrying a distinct molecular identifier. Instead of being binned into consensus sequences, reads with shared molecular identifiers were discarded. MiTCR, set to a Q25 quality threshold and the strictest error-elimination algorithm, was used for CDR3 identification, clonotype clustering and error correction. A nonparametric unseen species model with Euler transformation was used to estimate a lower bound on total TCR beta diversity. TCRdb applied fastp at Q25 and MiXCR to the public reads, then kept only in-frame beta chains. Rows with a matching CDR3 protein are joined into one entry that keeps the most common DNA and genes. These V and J calls derive from TCRdb rather than the authors' analysis. The table for this sample lists 660,000 or so distinct CDR3 sequences; about 53% of them were counted only once. The ten biggest clones cover approximately 37% of the sample.

This specimen belongs to a study of blood T cells in healthy people across ages (dated by TCRdb to between 2014 and 2017). About the study as a whole: In model experiments, template switching captured about one uniquely barcoded TCR beta cDNA molecule for every two T cells. Age-related changes in TCR beta repertoire diversity were measured in the study by deep sequencing normalized with unique cDNA molecular identifiers. The donors were split into four age groups: young (average about 15 years), middle-aged (more than 35), aged (more than 55) and long-lived (over 75). To avoid experimental bias, donors of different ages were randomly spread across the sequencing lanes. For two donors (one aged 18 to 29 and one aged 80 or older), the study analyzed two additional independent replicas of 1 million unique cDNA reads from the same blood draw.

The donors were some 36 Caucasian individuals from Russia, aged roughly 6 to 100 years, who were systemically healthy. Approximately 10 milliliters of peripheral blood were collected from each donor into EDTA-treated Vacutainer tubes. Ficoll-Paque density-gradient centrifugation was used to isolate PBMCs, with at least 7 million obtained per sample. Total RNA was extracted from PBMCs with Trizol reagent, with at least 6 micrograms obtained per sample. For every donor, an aliquot of PBMCs went through flow cytometry to measure the percentages of naive CD45RAhigh/CD27high T cells. The CDR3 holds 14 amino acids from the cysteine to the phenylalanine. The only DNA kept is the CDR3, 42 bases in frame from the first base. CDR1 and CDR2 were assigned from the germline V gene (reference sequence) as MNHEY and SMNVEV. Unmatched junction bases come to 8, with V trimmed by 5 bases and J by 6 bases. What the research found in general, with its limitations: Estimates of total diversity based on one million sequenced T cells were considered lower bounds and underestimates. The CMV infection status of donors was not known, potentially confounding age-related changes in expanded clonotypes. The percentage of naive T cells measured by flow cytometry correlated strongly with observed TCR beta diversity. Compared with the aged group, the long-lived group had more naive CD4+ T cells, fewer expanded clones and increased TCR diversity, suggesting age selection. As age increased, observed TCR beta diversity per million T cells dropped in a roughly linear way, and a significant reduction was already evident by age 40. Since profiling was done on bulk unsorted PBMCs, naive and antigen-experienced compartments could not be conclusively compared.

The chain employs TRBV27 and TRBJ2-7; TRBD1 fits 9 bases in the junction. The receptor was isolated from a man aged 55-75 years in good health. Sequencing was done on a sample of blood. The DNA reads as follows: TGTGCCAGCAGTCCACGGACAGGGGTCCCCGAGCAGTACTTC. This is translated as CASSPRTGVPEQYF.